The clone carrying this T cell receptor beta chain has at least ten counts. The sample originates from a study of T cell repertoires in cytomegalovirus infection. V lost 2 bases and J lost 3; bases outside the gene matches: 10. Germline CDR1 MNHEY, CDR2 SVGEGT. The CDR3 runs to 16 residues. TCRdb re-analysed the reads in MiXCR, keeping a single row per CDR3 protein. The table lists under 200,000 distinct CDR3 sequences, 8% to 10% of them singletons, with about 5% in the top ten. The chain uses TRBV6-2 or TRBV6-3 and TRBJ2-7; 7 positions agree with TRBD1. This TCR derives from a human donor in good health (CMV status not recorded). Some clones in this sample may be carry-over from other donors' samples. Sequencing input: PBMCs. The CDR3: CASSYAPFGDSYEQYF. The CDR3 bases are TGTGCCAGCAGTTACGCCCCGTTTGGGGACAGCTACGAGCAGTACTTC.